This T cell receptor beta chain came from a study of T cells in Graves' hyperthyroidism and ophthalmopathy. Overall study findings and caveats: The model foresaw ophthalmopathy a median around 6.8 months prior to onset.

Lactation, pregnancy, other autoimmune disease or uncontrolled infection led to exclusion of patients. There are many counts of this clonotype. What it binds is not known. The investigators amplified TCR beta CDR3 regions from RNA transcripts. HTBI primers were used for first-round RT-PCR of the TCR CDR3. TCRdb called the multiplex PCR reads again in MiXCR, with one record for every CDR3 protein. This table has about 180,000 distinct CDR3 sequences, 15% to 20% appearing once. In germline, CDR1 is SGHTA, CDR2 FQGNSA. Trimming removed 5 bases at V and 6 bases at J, with 17 bases between. The CDR3 is made up of 14 amino acids.

Sample: blood. V and J are TRBV7-2 and TRBJ2-7; D assignment may be TRBD1 or TRBD2 (5 bases each). The origin of this receptor is a woman aged 45 to 65 with Graves' hyperthyroidism. CDR3: CASSHSPGPTEQYF. The CDR3 DNA sequence: TGTGCCAGCAGCCATTCCCCGGGGCCGACCGAGCAGTACTTC.